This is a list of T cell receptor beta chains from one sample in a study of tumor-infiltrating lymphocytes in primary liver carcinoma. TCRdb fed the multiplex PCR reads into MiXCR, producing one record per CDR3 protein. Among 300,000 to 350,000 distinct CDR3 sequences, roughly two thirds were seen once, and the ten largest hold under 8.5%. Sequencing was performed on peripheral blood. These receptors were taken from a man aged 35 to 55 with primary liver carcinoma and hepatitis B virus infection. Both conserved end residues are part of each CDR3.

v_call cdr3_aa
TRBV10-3 CAISSNTGELFF
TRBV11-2 CASSENISSYNEKFF
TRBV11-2 CASSPILTLQYF
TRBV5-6 CASSPGYSNQPQHF
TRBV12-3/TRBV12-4 CTSSLNGPDYEQYF
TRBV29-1 CSVVCTNGWELFF
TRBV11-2 CVSSLQVSSDTQYF
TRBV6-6 CASSSLPGSYNKQFF
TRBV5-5 CASSFRTSGTNTGELFF
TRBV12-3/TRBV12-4 CASHKGRSYIEPFF
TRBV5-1 CASSPALAGEFHEQYF
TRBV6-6 CASSYTTAYGYIF
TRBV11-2 CPSSPLIGSSYNEQFF
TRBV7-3 CASSLNAGPQETQYF
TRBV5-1 CASNPQGDYNERFF
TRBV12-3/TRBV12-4 CASIEGLAGGEIQYF
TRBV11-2 CVSSLTGEQYF
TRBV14 CASSQTFGYDQETQYF
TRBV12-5 CASGTTTVTGGLFF
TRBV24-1 CATSSRSGRPNTGELFF
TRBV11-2 CASSLDGSREEQCF
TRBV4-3 CASSRGFGANVLTF
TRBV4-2 CASSYLAGEIYEQYF
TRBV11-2 CINSQGTGRTYEQYF
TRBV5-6 CASSGGATGGVQETQYF
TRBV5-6 CASSLVGANVLTF
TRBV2 CASSLPPLLAGGANEQFF
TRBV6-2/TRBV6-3 CISRVTSGNEQFF
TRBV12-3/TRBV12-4 CANSLSGMGLYGYTF
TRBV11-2 CASSPNGGTGSNEQFF
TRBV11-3 CASSLRGSNTGGLFF
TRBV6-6 CASRPHADYNEQFF
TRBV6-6 CASNPTDNTEAFF
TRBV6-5 CASSPRTSTAYEHYF
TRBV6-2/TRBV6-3 CASRGIGELTEAFF
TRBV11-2 CTSSLQGIDEKLFF
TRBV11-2 CVSSLLGSLGYGQYF
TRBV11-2 CASSSPGSGGNTQHF
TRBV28 CASGLSSYNEQFF
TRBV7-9 CASSSRQRQANYGYTF
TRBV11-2 CASSSTDRNRLRGLYYEQYF
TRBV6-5 CASSYGGRPYEQYF
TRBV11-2 CDSSLARDRPNTEAFF
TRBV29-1 CSVTGQGSVGYTF
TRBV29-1 CSVAFSGTEAEQYF
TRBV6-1 CASSEIGLAGVYNEQFF
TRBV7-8 CASSPWRAGANVLTF
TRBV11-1 CAVSSGPANNEQFF
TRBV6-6 CASSRQGARDTEAFF